This TCR beta chain was identified in a study of CD8 T cells in acute hepatitis C reinfection. The sample holds one count of this clone. Its antigen is unknown. Study-level results: TRBV04 and TRBV06 were preferentially used in all groups, not explained by naive pool overrepresentation. Exact CDR3 sharing with other epitopes was rare, possibly method-limited. NS3-1073 specific cells were too rare to sort at chronic follow-up.

The CDR3 is made up of 16 amino acids. With 8 bases clipped from V and 4 bases from J, the junction kept 10 bases outside the gene matches. CDR1 is SGHVS and CDR2 is FNYEAQ in the germline V gene. Described time point: naive CD8 control sorted from an acute-time-point sample. The repertoire was sequenced with immunoSEQ multiplex PCR; TCRdb's copy has only in-frame clones and lacks some. Of fewer than 40,000 clones in the sample, 80% to 90% are singletons; the top ten hold 9.5% to 13%. Input material: naive CD8+ T cells from PBMCs. This TCR derives from a woman aged 18-29 years who spontaneously cleared hepatitis C infection. The rearrangement joins TRBV7-6 to TRBJ2-1, with TRBD2 identical over 11 bases. The CDR3 DNA sequence: TGTGCCAGCGGACTAACCGGGACTAGCGGTTACAATGAGCAGTTCTTC. Translated: CASGLTGTSGYNEQFF.